A selection of T cell receptor beta chains follows, all from one sample in a study of blood T cell repertoires in COVID-19. The assay was immunoSEQ multiplex PCR, and TCRdb's table has in-frame clones only and misses some. The table has 250,000 to 350,000 clones, approximately 92% seen once; the top ten hold under 20%. The sequenced material came from PBMCs or T cells enriched from blood (not recorded which). All receptors come from a woman between 25 and 40 years old who had recovered from COVID-19. Each CDR3 is given with its conserved first and last residue. D genes are given only for firm matches. Size is omitted from some rows. Given values are once, few, many or a class for expanded clones.

d_call: TRBD1
j_call: TRBJ1-2
v_call: TRBV9
clone_size: .
cdr3_aa: CASSVGSRDRVPGYTF
cdr3_nt: TGTGCCAGCAGCGTAGGGAGTCGGGACAGAGTCCCCGGCTACACCTTC

d_call: TRBD1
j_call: TRBJ1-6
v_call: TRBV3-1/TRBV3-2
clone_size: .
cdr3_aa: CASSRTGGSISPLHF
cdr3_nt: TGTGCCAGCAGCCGGACAGGGGGCAGCATTTCACCCCTCCACTTT

d_call: TRBD1
j_call: TRBJ1-1
v_call: TRBV11-1
clone_size: .
cdr3_aa: CASSSRGQGTEAFF
cdr3_nt: TGTGCCAGCAGTTCCAGGGGGCAGGGCACTGAAGCTTTCTTT

d_call: TRBD1
j_call: TRBJ1-5
v_call: TRBV19
clone_size: .
cdr3_aa: CASRPQGQGNQPQHF
cdr3_nt: TGTGCCAGTAGGCCACAGGGGCAGGGCAATCAGCCCCAGCATTTT

d_call: .
j_call: TRBJ2-7
v_call: TRBV6-2/TRBV6-3
clone_size: .
cdr3_aa: CASSYSIQVFSYEQYF
cdr3_nt: TGTGCCAGCAGTTACTCGATACAGGTGTTCTCCTACGAGCAGTACTTC

d_call: .
j_call: TRBJ2-5
v_call: TRBV2
clone_size: .
cdr3_aa: CASAVLGFGETQYF
cdr3_nt: TGTGCCAGCGCTGTTCTAGGATTTGGAGAGACCCAGTACTTC

d_call: TRBD1
j_call: TRBJ1-5
v_call: TRBV19
clone_size: .
cdr3_aa: CASSSTGGRGNQPQHF
cdr3_nt: TGTGCCAGTAGTTCCACAGGGGGCAGGGGCAATCAGCCCCAGCATTTT

d_call: TRBD2
j_call: TRBJ2-1
v_call: TRBV4-3
clone_size: .
cdr3_aa: CASSQRTSGYNEQFF
cdr3_nt: TGCGCCAGCAGCCAGAGGACTAGCGGTTACAATGAGCAGTTCTTC

d_call: .
j_call: TRBJ1-2
v_call: TRBV28
clone_size: .
cdr3_aa: CASFSEQKPNYGYTF
cdr3_nt: TGTGCCAGCTTTTCAGAACAGAAACCTAACTATGGCTACACCTTC

d_call: .
j_call: TRBJ1-6
v_call: TRBV11-3
clone_size: .
cdr3_aa: CASSSGGTLGTPLHF
cdr3_nt: TGTGCCAGCAGCTCGGGGGGGACCTTGGGGACACCCCTCCACTTT

d_call: .
j_call: TRBJ2-2
v_call: TRBV19
clone_size: once
cdr3_aa: CASSMRGWDTGELFF
cdr3_nt: TGTGCCAGTAGTATGCGGGGATGGGACACCGGGGAGCTGTTTTTT

d_call: .
j_call: TRBJ2-7
v_call: TRBV15
clone_size: few
cdr3_aa: CATSGRRDGYEQYF
cdr3_nt: TGTGCCACCAGCGGCCGGCGGGACGGCTACGAGCAGTACTTC

d_call: .
j_call: TRBJ2-7
v_call: TRBV19
clone_size: .
cdr3_aa: CASRGGYEQYF
cdr3_nt: TGTGCCAGTAGGGGAGGTTACGAGCAGTACTTC

d_call: TRBD1
j_call: TRBJ2-1
v_call: TRBV7-9
clone_size: once
cdr3_aa: CASSNTGTASSNEQFF
cdr3_nt: TGTGCCAGCAGCAATACCGGGACAGCGTCCTCCAATGAGCAGTTCTTC

d_call: TRBD1
j_call: TRBJ1-5
v_call: TRBV29-1
clone_size: .
cdr3_aa: CSAGQGSQPQHF
cdr3_nt: TGCAGCGCAGGACAGGGAAGTCAGCCCCAGCATTTT

d_call: .
j_call: TRBJ1-3
v_call: TRBV19
clone_size: .
cdr3_aa: CASSQTGSGNTIYF
cdr3_nt: TGTGCCAGTAGTCAGACAGGCTCTGGAAACACCATATATTTT

d_call: .
j_call: TRBJ1-1
v_call: TRBV7-2
clone_size: .
cdr3_aa: CASSLGGQGMNTEAFF
cdr3_nt: TGTGCCAGCAGCTTAGGAGGTCAGGGCATGAACACTGAAGCTTTCTTT

d_call: .
j_call: TRBJ1-5
v_call: TRBV28
clone_size: .
cdr3_aa: CASSLATRGAQPQHF
cdr3_nt: TGTGCCAGCAGTTTAGCAACCCGGGGGGCCCAGCCCCAGCATTTT

d_call: .
j_call: TRBJ1-2
v_call: TRBV28
clone_size: .
cdr3_aa: CASSLGRSPINYGYTF
cdr3_nt: TGTGCCAGCAGTTTGGGCAGGTCCCCCATTAACTATGGCTACACCTTC

d_call: TRBD2
j_call: TRBJ2-3
v_call: TRBV18
clone_size: once
cdr3_aa: CASSPGLAGGQLTDTQYF
cdr3_nt: TGTGCCAGCTCACCTGGACTAGCGGGGGGCCAACTCACAGATACGCAGTATTTT

d_call: .
j_call: TRBJ2-7
v_call: TRBV27
clone_size: .
cdr3_aa: CASAQTGFFYEQYF
cdr3_nt: TGTGCCAGCGCTCAAACAGGGTTCTTCTACGAGCAGTACTTC

d_call: .
j_call: TRBJ1-1
v_call: TRBV28
clone_size: .
cdr3_aa: CATKSGQGHTEAFF
cdr3_nt: TGTGCCACCAAAAGCGGGCAGGGTCACACTGAAGCTTTCTTT

d_call: .
j_call: TRBJ1-1
v_call: TRBV4-1
clone_size: .
cdr3_aa: CASSQGTASIHTEAFF
cdr3_nt: TGCGCCAGCAGCCAAGGGACAGCTTCTATTCACACTGAAGCTTTCTTT

d_call: TRBD2
j_call: TRBJ2-2
v_call: TRBV5-1
clone_size: .
cdr3_aa: CASSLHSGRARNTGELFF
cdr3_nt: TGCGCCAGCAGCTTGCATAGCGGGAGGGCGAGAAACACCGGGGAGCTGTTTTTT

d_call: TRBD2
j_call: TRBJ2-2
v_call: TRBV11-2
clone_size: .
cdr3_aa: CASSPIAGPNTGELFF
cdr3_nt: TGTGCCAGCAGCCCGATAGCGGGACCGAACACCGGGGAGCTGTTTTTT

d_call: .
j_call: TRBJ1-2
v_call: TRBV3-1/TRBV3-2
clone_size: .
cdr3_aa: CASSLWGRAGEGNYGYTF
cdr3_nt: TGTGCCAGCAGCCTTTGGGGCAGGGCAGGGGAAGGGAACTATGGCTACACCTTC

d_call: .
j_call: TRBJ2-7
v_call: TRBV30
clone_size: .
cdr3_aa: CAWSGVDEQYF
cdr3_nt: TGTGCCTGGAGCGGGGTGGATGAGCAGTACTTC

d_call: .
j_call: TRBJ2-3
v_call: TRBV29-1
clone_size: .
cdr3_aa: CSVGGGESSTDTQYF
cdr3_nt: TGCAGCGTTGGTGGAGGCGAATCTAGCACAGATACGCAGTATTTT

d_call: .
j_call: TRBJ1-2
v_call: TRBV28
clone_size: .
cdr3_aa: CASIPAVGTGDYGYTF
cdr3_nt: TGTGCCAGCATTCCGGCTGTTGGCACCGGGGACTATGGCTACACCTTC

d_call: .
j_call: TRBJ2-7
v_call: TRBV28
clone_size: few
cdr3_aa: CASGRQASYEQYF
cdr3_nt: TGTGCCAGCGGAAGACAGGCTAGCTACGAGCAGTACTTC

d_call: TRBD1
j_call: TRBJ2-7
v_call: TRBV19
clone_size: .
cdr3_aa: CASSTGGAYEQYF
cdr3_nt: TGTGCCAGTAGTACAGGGGGCGCCTACGAGCAGTACTTC